Each of the 17 T cell receptor beta chains below was sequenced from the same sample in a study of human T cells and chemical hapten exposure. Sample time point: patch test 2, 6 weeks after DPC sensitization. Treatment: therapeutic diphenylcyclopropenone sensitization with weekly scalp DPC. MiXCR, run by TCRdb on the RACE reads, gives a single entry per CDR3 protein. Of 65,000 to 90,000 distinct CDR3 sequences in the sample, 6.6% were seen once. The specimen was whole blood, collected in connection with sensitization to the hapten diphenylcyclopropenone (DPC). Receptor source: a woman aged 25 to 39 with alopecia areata. Some clones in this sample may be carry-over from other donors' samples.

This clonotype showed up just a few times. The rearrangement joins TRBV20-1 to TRBJ1-2, with D uncertain. CDR1 is DFQATT, CDR2 SNEGSKA, per germline (reference sequence). The germline V and J ends were trimmed by 3 bases and 0 bases, with 11 bases remaining between them. The CDR3 runs to 14 residues. The CDR3 region is CSASTNEANYGYTF. The CDR3 nucleotides are TGCAGTGCTAGTACAAATGAAGCTAACTATGGCTACACCTTC.

This clonotype was seen many times. The chain joins TRBV7-9 to TRBJ1-1, with 9 bases aligning to TRBD1. V was clipped by 5 bases and J by 4 bases; unmatched bases: 11. Per germline, CDR1 SEHNR and CDR2 FQNEAQ (reference sequence). The length of the CDR3 is 16 residues. The CDR3, as DNA: TGTGCCAGCAGCCACAACAGGGGGCCCGAGGGCACTGAAGCTTTCTTT. This sequence encodes CASSHNRGPEGTEAFF.

The DNA for the CDR3 is TGTGCCATCAGGGGTAGCGGGGACTCCTACAATGAGCAGTTCTTC. Residues: CAIRGSGDSYNEQFF. The chain couples TRBV10-3 to TRBJ2-1; the match to TRBD2 covers 8 bases. Germline V gives CDR1 ENHRY, CDR2 SYGVKD. CDR3 size: 15 residues. Losses at the gene ends were 6 bases for V and 0 bases for J; bases not matched to a gene: 4.

The genes are TRBV11-2 and TRBJ2-2, with D tentatively TRBD1 (6 bases). V shed 5 bases and J shed 6 bases, with 16 bases lying between them. Germline-derived CDR1 and CDR2 are SGHAT and FQNNGV. This CDR3 region has 15 residues. The CDR3 sequence is CASSHYREKPGELFF. CDR3 sequence (DNA): TGTGCCAGCAGCCATTACAGGGAGAAGCCCGGGGAGCTGTTTTTT. Drawing the rest from reference TRBV11-2 and TRBJ2-2, the complete variable domain is EAGVAQSPRYKIIEKRQSVAFWCNPISGHATLYWYQQILGQGPKLLIQFQNNGVVDDSQLPKDRFSAERLKGVDSTLKIQPAKLEDSAVYLCASSHYREKPGELFFGEGSRLTVL.

This clonotype was observed many times. The chain is built from TRBV7-2 and TRBJ1-1, with 8 bases identical to TRBD1. Per the germline V gene, CDR1 is SGHTA and CDR2 is FQGNSA. The CDR3 has 13 amino acids. The trim removed 5 bases at V and 6 bases at J, leaving 5 bases unmatched. Written as DNA, the CDR3 is TGTGCCAGCAGCCCCCAGGGGGCAGCTGAAGCTTTCTTT. Its protein product is CASSPQGAAEAFF.

The sample holds many counts of this clonotype. This rearrangement joins TRBV20-1 to TRBJ2-5; D might be TRBD1 or TRBD2, each matching 5 bases. The germline V and J ends were trimmed by 5 bases and 5 bases, with 21 bases remaining between them. This CDR3 spans 15 amino acids. Per the germline V gene, CDR1 is DFQATT and CDR2 is SNEGSKA (reference sequence). The CDR3 region is CSAGWGKPSTETQYF. The CDR3 nucleotides are TGCAGTGCTGGGTGGGGCAAGCCTAGCACGGAGACCCAGTACTTC.

V is TRBV30 and J is TRBJ1-2; 7 bases map to TRBD1. Germline-derived CDR1 and CDR2 are GTSNPN and SVGIG (reference sequence). The ends lost 4 bases at V and 5 bases at J; junction bases unmatched: 7. The CDR3 sequence is 13 residues long. The CDR3 loop is CAWNPGQTYGYTF. CDR3 bases: TGTGCCTGGAATCCGGGACAGACATATGGCTACACCTTC.

Remarks on this clonotype: The final CDR3 position lacks the conserved phenylalanine or tryptophan, pointing to a likely read error. The chain joins TRBV12-3 or TRBV12-4 to TRBJ2-7; D possibly corresponds to TRBD2 (6 bases). The V gene lost 6 bases and the J gene lost 0 bases, with 12 bases spanning the gap. The CDR3 covers 14 residues. The CDR3 protein is CASSPREASYEQYY. The CDR3, as DNA: TGTGCCAGCAGCCCCAGGGAGGCCTCCTACGAGCAGTACTAC.

The rearrangement links TRBV21-1 to TRBJ1-1. TRBV21-1 is a listed pseudogene. The CDR3 covers 15 residues. CDR3 coding DNA: TGTGCCAGCAGCATGAGAGGCACACCAAACACTGAAGCTTTCTTT. Translating it yields CASSMRGTPNTEAFF.

The chain carries TRBV7-3 and TRBJ1-3; 9 nucleotides align to TRBD1. The CDR3 consists of 16 residues. In germline, CDR1 is SGHTA, CDR2 FQGTGA. V lost 0 bases, J lost 4 bases, and 4 bases stayed unmatched. The CDR3 nucleotides read TGTGCCAGCAGCTTAACGGGGACAGGGTCAGGAAACACCATATATTTT. It encodes CASSLTGTGSGNTIYF. Drawing the rest from reference TRBV7-3 and TRBJ1-3, the complete variable domain is GAGVSQTPSNKVTEKGKYVELRCDPISGHTALYWYRQSLGQGPEFLIYFQGTGAADDSGLPNDRFFAVRPEGSVSTLKIQRTERGDSAVYLCASSLTGTGSGNTIYFGEGSWLTVV.

The gene calls are TRBV27 and TRBJ2-1, with D unclear. CDR1 and CDR2 from the germline V gene are MNHEY and SMNVEV (reference sequence). This CDR3 is built from 14 residues. Trimming removed 5 bases at V and 7 bases at J, with 15 bases between. CDR3 loop: CASSDRLDGNEQFF. The CDR3 nucleotides are TGTGCCAGCAGTGATAGGCTAGATGGGAATGAGCAGTTCTTC.

The CDR3 nucleotides are TGTGCCATCAGCGCCGGGGACAGGGGACTCCAAGAGACCCAGTACTTC. Its protein product is CAISAGDRGLQETQYF. The chain uses TRBV10-3 and TRBJ2-5; 10 nucleotides match TRBD1. V trimming: 6 bases; J trimming: 1 base; junction bases outside the gene matches: 8. Germline assignment: CDR1 ENHRY and CDR2 SYGVKD. The CDR3 is made up of 16 amino acids.

This clonotype was detected ten times or more. This chain joins TRBV27 and TRBJ1-1; 10 positions match TRBD1. The length of the CDR3 is 17 residues. Unmatched junction bases numbered 14, after V lost 5 bases and J lost 5 bases. CDR1 is MNHEY, CDR2 SMNVEV, per germline (reference sequence). Here the CDR3 DNA reads TGTGCCAGCAGTCCCTCCGGGACAGGGGAGATGAGAACTGAAGCTTTCTTT. It yields the protein CASSPSGTGEMRTEAFF.

Many counts were recorded for this clonotype. The chain uses TRBV5-1 and TRBJ1-1, with 10 nucleotides matching TRBD1. This CDR3 is built from 15 residues. CDR1 SGHRS and CDR2 YFSETQ come from the germline V gene. With V trimmed by 1 base and J by 4 bases, 4 bases remained unmatched. CDR3 protein: CASSLLGTGATEAFF. The CDR3 DNA sequence: TGCGCCAGCAGCTTGTTAGGGACAGGGGCCACTGAAGCTTTCTTT.

This clonotype showed up just a few times. J is TRBJ1-3 and V is TRBV7-9; D is ambiguous. Germline V gene lookup returns CDR1 SEHNR and CDR2 FQNEAQ (reference sequence). Trimming took off 2 bases at V and 2 bases at J, with 13 bases between the two ends. The CDR3 is made up of 16 amino acids. The CDR3 bases are TGTGCCAGCAGCTTACTGTGGCAGGTCGCTGGAAACACCATATATTTT. This encodes CASSLLWQVAGNTIYF.

This clonotype was seen a few times. The J gene is TRBJ2-6, the V gene TRBV18; no definite D call. The germline V gene has CDR1 KGHSH and CDR2 LQKENI. The CDR3 length is 17 residues. Deletions cut 2 bases from V and 0 bases from J, with 11 bases between. The CDR3 coding sequence is TGTGCCAGCTCACCAGTCTTGGGGTTCTCTGGGGCCAACGTCCTGACTTTC. It yields the protein CASSPVLGFSGANVLTF.

This chain uses TRBV29-1 with TRBJ1-1; D call uncertain. Germline V CDR1 and CDR2: SQVTM, ANQGSEA. V gave up 6 bases and J gave up 4 bases, with 9 bases separating them. The CDR3 totals 11 residues. CDR3 sequence: CSVRVGTEAFF. DNA of the CDR3: TGCAGCGTGAGGGTTGGCACTGAAGCTTTCTTT.